At least ten counts were recorded for the clone carrying this TCR beta chain. The antigen remains unidentified. With constant-segment primers, 5'RACE yielded cDNA libraries of TCR alpha and TCR beta that carried sample barcodes and UMIs. TCRdb re-analysed the 5' RACE reads in MiXCR, keeping a single row per CDR3 protein. The sample holds about 15,000 distinct CDR3 sequences, 23% seen once. Germline-derived CDR1 and CDR2 are SGHTA and FQGTGA. J gave up 2 bases and V 5 bases, and 10 bases lay outside the gene matches. CDR3 length equals 17 residues. The data are from a study of T-cell memory formation after mild COVID-19. Findings and limits, study-wide: There were some responding clones in pre-infection memory, which suggested that cross-reactive memory had joined. A balance of CD4 and CD8 characterized clones contracting day 15 to 85, whereas later expanders leaned CD4+. Most CD4+ clones that shrank were in CM and EM, while CD8+ ones turned up in EMRA.

This TCR came from a young man who had mild COVID-19 (a few samples of this study predate the infection). Cell type and time point are not known. The V and J genes are TRBV7-3 and TRBJ2-3; 10 bases line up with TRBD2. Sequencing used PBMCs or a T cell subset sorted from them (not recorded which). The CDR3 nucleotides are TGTGCCAGCAGCCGGGAACCCCTAGCGGGGGACACAGATACGCAGTATTTT. This gives the protein CASSREPLAGDTDTQYF.